This TCR beta chain was obtained from a study of Ad26.COV2.S vaccination and SARS-CoV-2 variants. Study background: Ad26.COV2.S was injected intramuscularly once or twice, 56 days apart.

The junction had 4 bases not matched to a gene; V was cut back by 5 bases and J by 3 bases. The germline V gene has CDR1 LNHDA and CDR2 SQIVND (reference sequence). The CDR3 has 16 amino acids. As for this clone: Its antigen is undetermined.

Treatment meaning: 15 to 20 received Ad26.COV2.S at low or high dose, single or two shots; about 5 received placebo; per-sample allocation not given. Each sample was drawn 63 days after the first injection (of vaccine or placebo). An Ad26 vector that expressed Wuhan-strain SARS-CoV-2 spike constituted the vaccine. Measured with immunoSEQ multiplex PCR; TCRdb has only the in-frame clones, and not every one. The sample shows 380,000 or so clones, approximately 90% of them seen only once. Study conclusions and caveats: Recipients given vaccine exceeded placebo recipients in spike-specific TCR breadth. There was reportedly substantial breadth in spike-specific CD8+ and CD4+ T cell responses after vaccination.

The J gene is TRBJ2-2, the V gene TRBV19; TRBD2 matches 12 bases. The sequence came from a person aged 18-60 years who received the Ad26.COV2.S COVID-19 vaccine or a placebo. The specimen was peripheral blood, collected in a trial of Ad26.COV2.S vaccine versus placebo. CDR3 nucleotide sequence: TGTGCCAGTAGTCCGGGACTAGCGGGCCACACCGGGGAGCTGTTTTTT. This encodes CASSPGLAGHTGELFF.